This TCR beta chain came from a study of T cells in Graves' hyperthyroidism and ophthalmopathy. Study-level points and caveats: Expanded thyroid clonotypes (above 0.001) were mostly also found in blood. Ophthalmopathy could be told apart from stable hyperthyroidism with a 13 V-J model. Before onset, by a median of about seven months, the model predicted ophthalmopathy.

Of note for this clonotype: Antigen specificity is unknown.

The investigators amplified TCR beta CDR3 regions from RNA transcripts. The study used the HTBI primer set for a first-round RT-PCR of the TCR CDR3. MiXCR was run by TCRdb on the multiplex PCR reads, yielding one entry per CDR3 protein. Of 490,000 or so distinct CDR3 sequences in the sample, about 46% were seen once. A patient was excluded if there was uncontrolled infection, other autoimmune disease, pregnancy or lactation. Sequenced material: peripheral blood or thyroid tissue (not recorded which). The source of this sequence is an adult woman with Graves' disease, either hyperthyroidism or ophthalmopathy (not recorded which).

CDR3: CASSQDRATNSPLHF. CDR3 DNA sequence: TGCGCCAGCAGCCAGGACAGGGCCACTAATTCACCCCTCCACTTT. V is TRBV5-1 and J is TRBJ1-6; 8 nucleotides match TRBD1. CDR1 is SGHRS and CDR2 is YFSETQ in the germline V gene. This CDR3 spans 15 amino acids. Germline trimming cut 4 bases from V and 6 bases from J; bases unmatched to any gene: 6.